This T cell receptor beta chain was obtained from a study of shared clonotypes between healthy human individuals. Study at large: Per-donor plates numbered three CD4 naive, three CD4 memory, two CD8 naive and one CD8 memory. Regarding the study as a whole: It was observed that 5% to 6.5% of naive CD4 clonotypes were shared across several donors. In the sorted subsets, rarefaction showed sequencing was incomplete despite large depth.

Regarding this clone: What it binds is unknown. The same CDR3 arises from other DNA sequences in this sample as well.

Original processing notes: ImmunoSEQ supplied junction-only sequences lacking quality scores, so filtering was different. Profiling relied on immunoSEQ multiplex PCR, and the TCRdb table lists in-frame clones only, not all of them. For V, J and clone size, that table is used; D and trimming come from the DNA. The sample gives about 680,000 clones, about two thirds of which show up once; around 2% is in the top ten. Germline V lookup: CDR1 SGHTA, CDR2 FQGTGA. This CDR3 has 13 amino acids. V dropped 8 bases and J dropped 0 bases, with 7 bases sitting between them. This receptor was obtained from a young woman in good health. The sample comprised memory CD4+ T cells sorted from blood. This sample's subset: CD45RA-negative fraction. The chain recombines TRBV7-3 with TRBJ1-4; D is unclear. In DNA, the CDR3 is TGTGCCAGCTCCCGAACAACTAATGAAAAACTGTTTTTT. Amino acids: CASSRTTNEKLFF.